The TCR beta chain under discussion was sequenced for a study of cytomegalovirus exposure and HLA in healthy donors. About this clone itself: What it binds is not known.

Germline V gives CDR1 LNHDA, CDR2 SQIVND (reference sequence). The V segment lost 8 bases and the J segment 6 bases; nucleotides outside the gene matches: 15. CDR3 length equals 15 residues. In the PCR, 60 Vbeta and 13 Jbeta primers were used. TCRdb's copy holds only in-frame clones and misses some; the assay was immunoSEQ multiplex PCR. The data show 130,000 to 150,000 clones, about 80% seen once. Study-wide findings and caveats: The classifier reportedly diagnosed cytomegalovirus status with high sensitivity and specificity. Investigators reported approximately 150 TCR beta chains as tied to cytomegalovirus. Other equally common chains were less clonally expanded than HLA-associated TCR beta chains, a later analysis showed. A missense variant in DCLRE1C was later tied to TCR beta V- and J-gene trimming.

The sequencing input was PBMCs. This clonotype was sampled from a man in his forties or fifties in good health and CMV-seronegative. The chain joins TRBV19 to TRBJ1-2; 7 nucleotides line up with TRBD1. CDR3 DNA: TGTGCCAGTGAACCCCGACAGGGACCTAAGGATGGCTACACCTTC. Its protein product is CASEPRQGPKDGYTF. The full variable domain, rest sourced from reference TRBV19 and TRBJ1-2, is DGGITQSPKYLFRKEGQNVTLSCEQNLNHDAMYWYRQDPGQGLRLIYYSQIVNDFQKGDIAEGYSVSREKKESFPLTVTSAQKNPTAFYLCASEPRQGPKDGYTFGSGTRLTVV.